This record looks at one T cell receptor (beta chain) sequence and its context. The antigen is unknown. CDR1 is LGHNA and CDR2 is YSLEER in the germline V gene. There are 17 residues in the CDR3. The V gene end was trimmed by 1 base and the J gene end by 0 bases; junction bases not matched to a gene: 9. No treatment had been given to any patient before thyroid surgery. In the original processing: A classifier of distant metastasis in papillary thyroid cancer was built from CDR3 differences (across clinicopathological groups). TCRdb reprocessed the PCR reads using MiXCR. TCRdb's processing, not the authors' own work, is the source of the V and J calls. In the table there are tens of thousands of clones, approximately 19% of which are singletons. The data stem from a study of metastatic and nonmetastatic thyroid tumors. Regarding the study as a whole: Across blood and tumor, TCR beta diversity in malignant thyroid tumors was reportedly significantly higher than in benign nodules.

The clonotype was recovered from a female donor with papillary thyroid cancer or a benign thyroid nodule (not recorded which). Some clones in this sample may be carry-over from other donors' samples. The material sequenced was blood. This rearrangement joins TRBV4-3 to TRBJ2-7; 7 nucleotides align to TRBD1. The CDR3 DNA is TGCGCCAGCAGCCAAGTTAGGGGGACAGAGTCCTCCTACGAGCAGTACTTC. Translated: CASSQVRGTESSYEQYF.